The 15 T cell receptor beta chains below all came from one sample that was sequenced in a study of cytomegalovirus exposure and HLA in healthy donors. It was with 60 Vbeta and 13 Jbeta primers that the PCR ran. TCRdb keeps only in-frame clones here, not all; method: immunoSEQ multiplex PCR. This table holds about 46,000 clones. The sequenced sample was PBMCs. The receptors stem from a woman aged 40 to 50 in good health and CMV-seronegative.

CDR3 in amino acids: CAAPGSGNTIYF. In DNA, the CDR3 is TGTGCCGCTCCAGGCTCTGGAAACACCATATATTTT. J is TRBJ1-3 and V is TRBV30; D is unclear. There are 12 residues in the CDR3. Germline loops: CDR1 GTSNPN, CDR2 SVGIG (reference sequence). Trimming pared 8 bases from V and 0 bases from J, leaving 8 bases between. Looking up the rest from reference TRBV30 and TRBJ1-3 gives the full variable domain: SQTIHQWPATLVQPVGSPLSLECTVEGTSNPNLYWYRQAAGRGLQLLFYSVGIGQISSEVPQNLSASRPQDRQFILSSKKLLLSDSGFYLCAAPGSGNTIYFGEGSWLTVV.

The chain combines TRBV6-1 with TRBJ2-2, with D possibly TRBD1 on 6 matching bases. The CDR3 extends over 16 amino acids. CDR1 is MNHNS and CDR2 is SASEGT in the germline V gene. Trimming left V 2 bases short and J 0 bases short, with 10 bases between. The CDR3 DNA follows: TGTGCCAGCAGTGAACAGGGGACCCCGAACACCGGGGAGCTGTTTTTT. It encodes CASSEQGTPNTGELFF.

This sequence joins TRBV15 and TRBJ1-5, with D perhaps TRBD1 (5 bases). CDR3 length: 19 residues. Germline lookup yields CDR1 LNHNV and CDR2 YYDKDF (reference sequence). Between the trimmed V and J ends, which lost 3 bases and 2 bases, there was a span of 23 bases. The CDR3 protein is CATSSPRIGGARGNQPQHF. CDR3 bases: TGTGCCACCAGCAGCCCCAGGATCGGTGGGGCCCGCGGCAATCAGCCCCAGCATTTT.

V gene TRBV4-3 combines with J gene TRBJ2-7; a possible D gene is TRBD1 (5 bases). The germline V gene has CDR1 LGHNA and CDR2 YSLEER. The CDR3 is made up of 15 amino acids. The ends were cut back, 0 bases at V and 9 bases at J, with 18 bases in the middle. DNA of the CDR3: TGCGCCAGCAGCCAAGATCCTCTCCCAGGGCGCGGGCAGTACTTC. It is translated as CASSQDPLPGRGQYF.

The chain joins TRBV4-2 to TRBJ1-2, with TRBD1 matching 8 bases. Per the germline V gene, CDR1 is LGHNA and CDR2 is YNFKEQ. The CDR3 covers 14 residues. J lost 7 bases, V lost 1 base, and 5 bases had no gene match. As DNA, the CDR3 is TGTGCCAGCAGCCAAGTGCAGGGGGCGTCTGGCTACACCTTC. Its protein is CASSQVQGASGYTF.

This sequence joins TRBV28 and TRBJ2-1, with 12 bases aligning to TRBD2. Germline CDR1 MDHEN, CDR2 SYDVKM. V lost 4 bases and J lost 8; bases outside the gene matches: 6. The CDR3 loop spans 15 amino acids. CDR3: CASSSTSGSLDEQFF. The CDR3 DNA is TGTGCCAGCAGTTCGACTAGCGGGAGTTTGGATGAGCAGTTCTTC.

V and J are TRBV29-1 and TRBJ2-7; 10 nucleotides line up with TRBD1. CDR3 length: 14 amino acids. Per germline, CDR1 SQVTM and CDR2 ANQGSEA. V shed 0 bases, J shed 4 bases, and the junction held 3 bases outside the gene matches. In DNA form, the CDR3 reads TGCAGCGTTGAAGACCGGGACAGGGGTTACGAGCAGTACTTC. Translating gives CSVEDRDRGYEQYF.

This sequence joins TRBV9 and TRBJ1-1; D is uncertain. V shed 0 bases and J shed 6 bases, with 12 bases lying between them. Per the germline V gene, CDR1 is SGDLS and CDR2 is YYNGEE. This CDR3 has 14 residues. CDR3 protein: CASSVGEERSEAFF. The CDR3 DNA is TGTGCCAGCAGCGTAGGTGAGGAAAGATCTGAAGCTTTCTTT.

The chain recombines TRBV4-2 with TRBJ2-5; TRBD2 aligns across 9 bases. V gave up 4 bases and J gave up 3 bases; unmatched junction bases: 12. The CDR3 has 17 residues. Germline CDR1 LGHNA, CDR2 YNFKEQ. The CDR3 sequence is CASSPHFATSGEETQYF. CDR3 nucleotides: TGTGCCAGCAGCCCTCACTTCGCGACTAGCGGAGAAGAGACCCAGTACTTC.

The chain joins TRBV7-6 to TRBJ2-5, with 11 bases matching TRBD2. This CDR3 is 15 amino acids long. CDR1 is SGHVS and CDR2 is FNYEAQ in the germline V gene. V shed 4 bases, J shed 1 base, and the junction held 2 bases outside the gene matches. CDR3 sequence: CASSSGLAVQETQYF. DNA for the CDR3: TGTGCCAGCAGCTCGGGACTAGCGGTCCAAGAGACCCAGTACTTC. The whole variable domain, remainder taken from reference TRBV7-6 and TRBJ2-5, is GAGVSQSPRYKVTKRGQDVALRCDPISGHVSLYWYRQALGQGPEFLTYFNYEAQQDKSGLPNDRFSAERPEGSISTLTIQRTEQRDSAMYRCASSSGLAVQETQYFGPGTRLLVL.

V is TRBV28 and J is TRBJ1-2, with TRBD1 matching over 7 bases. V lost 4 bases to trimming and J lost 2 bases; unmatched junction nucleotides: 10. CDR3 length: 16 residues. Germline lookup yields CDR1 MDHEN and CDR2 SYDVKM. The CDR3 region is CASSSHSPTGNYGYTF. CDR3 bases: TGTGCCAGCAGTTCGCACTCCCCGACAGGGAACTATGGCTACACCTTC.

V is TRBV4-2 and J is TRBJ2-1; 8 bases fit TRBD2. This CDR3 is built from 17 residues. The V gene end was trimmed by 1 base and the J gene end by 4 bases; junction bases not matched to a gene: 9. Germline V CDR1 and CDR2: LGHNA, YNFKEQ. CDR3 amino acids: CASSQGNSGNRYNEQFF. The CDR3 coding sequence is TGTGCCAGCAGCCAAGGTAATAGCGGGAATCGTTACAATGAGCAGTTCTTC.

V usage is TRBV28 and J usage is TRBJ1-2; perhaps TRBD1 as D (6 bases). V lost 4 bases, J lost 2 bases, and 17 bases lay in between. The CDR3 runs to 16 residues. Germline CDR1 reads MDHEN; CDR2 reads SYDVKM. In DNA form, the CDR3 reads TGTGCCAGCAGTTCTAGATGGGCAGGGGTGAACTATGGCTACACCTTC. This sequence encodes CASSSRWAGVNYGYTF.

The V call is TRBV7-9, the J call TRBJ1-4; 7 bases match TRBD1. Germline lookup yields CDR1 SEHNR and CDR2 FQNEAQ (reference sequence). There are 19 residues in the CDR3. The trim removed 6 bases at V and 14 bases at J, leaving 30 bases unmatched. Written as DNA, the CDR3 is TGTGCCAGCAGTTATAGACAGGGAGGTTCCTCAGCCCTTCCCAAGACCCTGTTTTTT. Amino acids: CASSYRQGGSSALPKTLFF.

The rearrangement uses TRBV4-2 and TRBJ2-7; 10 positions match TRBD2. CDR1 is LGHNA and CDR2 is YNFKEQ in the germline V gene. The CDR3 sequence is 15 residues long. V lost 6 bases to trimming and J lost 0 bases; unmatched junction nucleotides: 5. The CDR3 protein is CASRLGTSDSYEQYF. The CDR3 DNA sequence: TGTGCCAGCAGACTCGGGACTAGCGACTCCTACGAGCAGTACTTC.